The 10 T cell receptor beta chains reported below all come from one sample, sequenced in a study of regulatory T cells in long-lasting Graves disease. Time point described: newly diagnosed GD, antithyroid drugs for less than 3 months. RNA from PBMCs was the source of the TCR library. Researchers made TCR beta libraries by using iRepertoire HTBI primers and running Arm-PCR on CDR3 regions. TCRdb re-analysed the multiplex PCR reads in MiXCR, keeping a single row per CDR3 protein. In the table there are hundreds of thousands of distinct CDR3 sequences, over 15% of which are singletons. Another study also made use of these data, one on T cells in Graves' hyperthyroidism and ophthalmopathy.

The material was peripheral blood mononuclear cells (PBMCs), obtained at new diagnosis, from a patient treated with antithyroid drugs. All receptors come from a man aged 40-49 years with Graves disease.

This clonotype occurred many times. The rearrangement joins TRBV12-3 or TRBV12-4 to TRBJ1-1, with 7 bases aligning to TRBD1. The CDR3 runs to 14 residues. V was pared by 6 bases and J by 0 bases, with 4 bases of the junction left unmatched. The CDR3 sequence is CASRPQGMNTEAFF. In nucleotides, the CDR3 is TGTGCCAGCAGGCCACAGGGGATGAACACTGAAGCTTTCTTT.

The rearrangement uses TRBV11-3 and TRBJ1-4, with D perhaps matching TRBD1 (6 bases). Trimming pared 4 bases from V and 4 bases from J, leaving 16 bases between. The germline V gene has CDR1 SGHNT and CDR2 YENEEA. The CDR3 has 16 residues. The CDR3 nucleotides are TGTGCCAGCAGCTCGGACAGAGACGCAATTAATGAAAAACTGTTTTTT. Translating it yields CASSSDRDAINEKLFF.

The V call is TRBV20-1, the J call TRBJ2-1; maybe TRBD2 (6 bases). The CDR3 is 12 residues long. Germline values: CDR1 DFQATT, CDR2 SNEGSKA (reference sequence). The CDR3 DNA reads as TGCAGCCAGCGGCATAATGGAGGGGAGCAGTTCTTC. Translated, it gives CSQRHNGGEQFF.

Ten or more counts support this clonotype. The V gene is TRBV27, the J gene TRBJ2-7, with TRBD1 matching over 7 bases. The length of the CDR3 is 17 residues. Germline CDR1 and CDR2: MNHEY and SMNVEV (reference sequence). With V trimmed by 1 base and J by 5 bases, 14 bases remained unmatched. The CDR3 nucleotides are TGTGCCAGCAGTTTATGGGCTCCGGGACAGACTTTCGACGAGCAGTACTTC. It yields the protein CASSLWAPGQTFDEQYF.

This clonotype turned up a few times. This chain joins TRBV30 and TRBJ2-4; D assignment may be TRBD1 or TRBD2 (5 bases each). Trimming cost V 5 bases and J 7 bases, with 12 bases left between them. The CDR3 runs to 12 residues. Germline CDR1 reads GTSNPN; CDR2 reads SVGIG (reference sequence). The DNA for the CDR3 is TGTGCCTGGTCCCCCGGGGCTAACATTCAGTACTTC. Its translation is CAWSPGANIQYF.

This clonotype was seen at least ten times. The CDR3 region has the DNA TGCGCCAGCAGCTCCTTGCCCGGGACAGGGATTGAGCAGTACTTC. Translation gives CASSSLPGTGIEQYF. The chain joins TRBV5-1 to TRBJ2-7; TRBD1 agrees at 9 bases. The CDR3 runs 15 residues. Losses at the gene ends were 3 bases for V and 7 bases for J; bases not matched to a gene: 11. Germline CDR1 and CDR2: SGHRS and YFSETQ.

This clonotype appeared many times. The chain combines TRBV5-5 with TRBJ2-7; D may be TRBD2 (6 bases). CDR3 length: 15 residues. Trimming stripped 1 base from V and 2 bases from J, with 13 bases between. Germline assignment: CDR1 SGHKS and CDR2 YYEKEE (reference sequence). CDR3 sequence (DNA): TGTGCCAGCAGCTTGCGGCAGGGAGGCGCCTACGAGCAGTACTTC. It is translated as CASSLRQGGAYEQYF.

Many counts were recorded for this clonotype. The rearrangement links TRBV5-1 to TRBJ2-7; maybe TRBD2 (5 bases). Per germline, CDR1 SGHRS and CDR2 YFSETQ. The CDR3 contains 15 residues. V shed 0 bases and J shed 5 bases, with 15 bases lying between them. The CDR3 reads CASSLGIQEAHEQYF. In DNA form, the CDR3 reads TGCGCCAGCAGCTTGGGGATCCAGGAGGCCCACGAGCAGTACTTC.

This clonotype was counted ten times or more. V gene TRBV12-3 or TRBV12-4 combines with J gene TRBJ2-7, with 7 nucleotides matching TRBD2. With V trimmed by 5 bases and J by 3 bases, 13 bases remained unmatched. The CDR3 loop spans 16 amino acids. In nucleotides, the CDR3 is TGTGCCAGCAGTACCCTTGGGGAGGGGTGGGGCTACGAGCAGTACTTC. This gives the protein CASSTLGEGWGYEQYF.

This clonotype was seen more than once but under ten times. The chain carries TRBV12-3 or TRBV12-4 and TRBJ2-4; no definite D call. Trimming left V 1 base short and J 0 bases short, with 10 bases between. This CDR3 comprises 16 residues. The CDR3 nucleotides are TGTGCCAGCAGTTTAGGGCCAGCCCTAGCCAAAAACATTCAGTACTTC. Translated: CASSLGPALAKNIQYF.